This TCR beta chain comes out of a study of chemoradiotherapy in HPV16-positive cancers (dated by TCRdb to between 2021 and 2024). Turning to the overall study: Functional T-cell assays on cells from a couple of HPV16-positive patients defined candidate HPV-specific T-cell clones and common TCR motifs. Next, the candidate HPV-specific TCRs and motifs were followed in TCR repertoires from around 87 patients with HPV-related cancers. The study asked whether T-cell immunity against the HPV oncoproteins E6 and E7 changes during chemoradiotherapy and whether it affects survival. On the study overall, not on this receptor specifically: Expansion of candidate HPV-specific clones and E7-related TCR motifs was observed in the tumor microenvironment during treatment, whereas no such expansion was observed for non-HPV-specific T cells. The functional definition of HPV-specific T cells came from only a couple of HPV16-positive patients, and the survival association was reported for HPV16-positive patients. Among HPV16-positive patients, expansion of HPV-responsive T cells during chemoradiotherapy was associated with better recurrence-free survival.

The CDR3 numbers 14 residues from cysteine through phenylalanine. This entry keeps only the CDR3 DNA: 42 bases, framed from base 1. Looking up the germline V gene yields CDR1 MDHEN and CDR2 SYDVKM. At the junction V is shortened by 4 bases and J by 3 bases, with 12 bases in between. Library method: the immunoSEQ multiplex PCR assay. The source is immuneACCESS, and TCRdb retained only in-frame sequences with V and J called. Part of the clones is not carried over; for the studies checked, unresolved V genes explain less than half of this, and the remainder is unexplained. The sample table contains 3,000 to 4,000 clones; only one count was recorded for approximately 76% of them. The top ten hold 13% to 15% of the sample. Worth noting for this clone: It has no known antigen specificity. Base-call qualities are not available, and no considerably larger clone is one nucleotide away.

Repertoires were sampled multiple times during chemoradiotherapy, which allowed clonal expansion in the tumor microenvironment to be followed. The specimen was obtained from a patient who underwent chemoradiotherapy. Here the chain combines TRBV28 and TRBJ1-2; confidence is insufficient to name the D gene. This receptor was identified in a human donor with HPV-associated anogenital cancer. This receptor has the CDR3 CASSSRQAYYGYTF. The DNA reads TGTGCCAGCAGTTCTCGGCAGGCCTACTATGGCTACACCTTC.